This T cell receptor beta chain emerged from a study of T cell responses to AZD1222 COVID-19 vaccine. This clone was counted between two and nine times. Its antigen is unknown. The study's findings and limits: In all cases, repertoires were sampled only after the peak T cell response. Just a handful of AZD1222 recipients tested seropositive at baseline.

Sequenced by immunoSEQ multiplex PCR; TCRdb stores in-frame clones only, minus some. The sample contains more than 150,000 clones, over 80% of which appear only once. The J segment lost 8 bases and the V segment lost 5 bases, leaving 7 bases of the junction unmatched. CDR1 is SEHNR, CDR2 FQNEAQ, per germline (reference sequence). CDR3 length: 15 amino acids. Sequences were derived from peripheral blood, sampled on day 0 of AZD1222 vaccination. The V and J genes are TRBV7-9 and TRBJ1-6, with 9 bases aligning to TRBD1. The TCR originated in an adult in good health. CDR3 region: CASSARDRDYSPLHF. For the CDR3, the DNA is TGTGCCAGCAGCGCCCGGGACAGGGATTATTCACCCCTCCACTTT. The variable domain in full, with the rest retrieved from reference TRBV7-9 and TRBJ1-6, is DTGVSQNPRHKITKRGQNVTFRCDPISEHNRLYWYRQTLGQGPEFLTYFQNEAQLEKSRLLSDRFSAERPKGSFSTLEIQRTEQGDSAMYLCASSARDRDYSPLHFGNGTRLTVT.